These 8 T cell receptor beta chains share one sample of origin, sequenced in a study of early T cells in non-severe SARS-CoV-2 infection. TCRdb reanalysed the 5' RACE reads using MiXCR and keeps one entry per CDR3 protein. The sample records tens of thousands of distinct CDR3 sequences, 9% to 9.5% being singletons. The sequenced sample consisted of whole blood. These receptors were taken from an adult who was a healthcare worker with PCR-confirmed SARS-CoV-2 infection or an uninfected control (not recorded which).

This clonotype came up many times. The V and J genes are TRBV7-9 and TRBJ1-1; D gene uncertain. The CDR3 totals 13 residues. V was trimmed by 5 bases and J by 0 bases, leaving 7 bases between them. Germline loops: CDR1 SEHNR, CDR2 FQNEAQ (reference sequence). This CDR3 is CASSPPVNTEAFF. The DNA of the CDR3 is TGTGCCAGCAGCCCCCCCGTGAACACTGAAGCTTTCTTT. The variable domain in full, with the rest retrieved from reference TRBV7-9 and TRBJ1-1, is DTGVSQNPRHKITKRGQNVTFRCDPISEHNRLYWYRQTLGQGPEFLTYFQNEAQLEKSRLLSDRFSAERPKGSFSTLEIQRTEQGDSAMYLCASSPPVNTEAFFGQGTRLTVV.

This clonotype was seen repeatedly, ten times or more. The chain couples TRBV2 to TRBJ1-2, with 7 positions matching TRBD1. V lost 6 bases, J lost 4 bases, and 8 bases stayed unmatched. CDR3 size: 14 residues. CDR1 is SNHLY, CDR2 FYNNEI, per germline. CDR3 loop: CASSGQATIYGYTF. The CDR3 DNA sequence: TGTGCCAGCAGCGGACAGGCCACTATCTATGGCTACACCTTC.

This clonotype was detected many times. This rearrangement joins TRBV7-2 to TRBJ2-1; the D call may be TRBD1 or TRBD2 (5 bases each). The germline CDR1 and CDR2 sequences are SGHTA and FQGNSA. The ends were cut back, 1 base at V and 7 bases at J, with 11 bases in the middle. The CDR3 loop spans 14 amino acids. CDR3 DNA sequence: TGTGCCAGCAGCTTAGGGGGGATCCTAAATGAGCAGTTCTTC. This translates into CASSLGGILNEQFF.

Within the sample, this clonotype is medium-sized. The chain recombines TRBV15 with TRBJ2-7, with D unclear. The V and J ends lost 1 base and 5 bases respectively, with 12 bases between them. Germline CDR1 is LNHNV and CDR2 is YYDKDF (reference sequence). The CDR3 length is 14 residues. The CDR3 coding sequence is TGTGCCACCAGCAGAGTCTCCCGGAGCAACGAGCAGTACTTC. As protein: CATSRVSRSNEQYF.

The CDR3 here is CASSERGFNEQFF. The CDR3 nucleotides read TGCGCCAGCAGCGAGCGGGGGTTCAATGAGCAGTTCTTC. The chain employs TRBV5-1 and TRBJ2-1, with 8 bases aligning to TRBD2. CDR3 length equals 13 residues. V shed 4 bases, J shed 6 bases, and the junction held 3 bases outside the gene matches. Germline CDR1 is SGHRS and CDR2 is YFSETQ.

This clonotype showed up many times. V is TRBV5-1 and J is TRBJ2-1, with D unresolved. V was cut by 2 bases and J by 5 bases, with 5 bases left in between. CDR1 SGHRS and CDR2 YFSETQ come from the germline V gene. The CDR3 is 12 residues long. The DNA for the CDR3 is TGCGCCAGCAGCTTAGACAACAATGAGCAGTTCTTC. Translated, it gives CASSLDNNEQFF.

The J gene is TRBJ1-4, the V gene TRBV29-1; D might be TRBD1 (5 bases). The CDR3 loop spans 14 amino acids. V lost 6 bases, J lost 6 bases, and 17 bases lay in between. Germline values: CDR1 SQVTM, CDR2 ANQGSEA. CDR3 sequence reads: CSVLLGLRDEKLFF. The CDR3 DNA reads as TGCAGCGTCCTTCTGGGCCTCAGGGATGAAAAACTGTTTTTT.

This clonotype was detected only a few times. Mismatch with germline at one junction end may stem from a read error. V usage is TRBV9 and J usage is TRBJ1-1; TRBD1 agrees at 7 bases. CDR1 and CDR2 (germline): SGDLS, YYNGEE. The CDR3 loop spans 13 amino acids. CDR3 residues: CTSSVAPGQKAFF. For the CDR3, the DNA is TGTACCAGCAGCGTAGCGCCGGGACAGAAAGCTTTCTTT.